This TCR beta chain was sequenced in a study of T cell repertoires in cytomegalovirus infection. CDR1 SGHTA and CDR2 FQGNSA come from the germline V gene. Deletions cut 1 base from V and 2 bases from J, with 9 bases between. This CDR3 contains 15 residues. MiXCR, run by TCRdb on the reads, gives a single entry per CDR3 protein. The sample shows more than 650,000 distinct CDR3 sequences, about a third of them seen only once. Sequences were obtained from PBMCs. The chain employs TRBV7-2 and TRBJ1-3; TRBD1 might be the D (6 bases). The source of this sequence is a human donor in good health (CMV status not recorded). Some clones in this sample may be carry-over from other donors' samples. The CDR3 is CASSLVRGPGNTIYF. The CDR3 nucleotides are TGTGCCAGCAGCTTAGTTCGGGGGCCTGGAAACACCATATATTTT.